This note documents a single T cell receptor (beta chain) sequence. This sample is drawn from a study of blood T cell repertoires in COVID-19. Clones were read by immunoSEQ multiplex PCR, and TCRdb kept only the in-frame ones, dropping some. The table shows some 31,000 clones, with about 84% occurring only once. This CDR3 is built from 14 residues. Trimming at V came to 1 base and at J to 5 bases, leaving 3 bases not matched to a gene. Germline V gene lookup returns CDR1 KGHSH and CDR2 LQKENI. V is TRBV18 and J is TRBJ2-7; 9 bases agree with TRBD2. The origin of this receptor is a man between 70 and 80 years old with COVID-19, enrolled during active disease. Sample: peripheral blood. The CDR3 DNA is TGTGCCAGCTCACCACTAGCGGGAGCCCACGAGCAGTACTTC. This gives the protein CASSPLAGAHEQYF.